A single sample is the source of the 28 T cell receptor beta chains below, sequenced in a study of OX40 agonist ivuxolimab in advanced cancers. Sequencing used immunoSEQ multiplex PCR; TCRdb keeps in-frame clones, though not all of them. Seen here are over 70,000 clones, about 84% observed once, and the top ten hold 6.5% to 7.5%. Sequenced here: CD4+ or CD8+ T cells sorted from blood, sampled in a trial of the OX40 agonist ivuxolimab. These receptors all come from an adult with an advanced solid tumor such as melanoma, head and neck, liver or kidney cancer.

This clone has a handful of counts. V is TRBV7-9 and J is TRBJ1-1; the D is unclear. The CDR3 contains 13 residues. V lost 1 base and J 1 base, leaving 4 bases between the germline ends. The germline V gene encodes CDR1 SEHNR and CDR2 FQNEAQ (reference sequence). CDR3 residues: CASSLEPNTEAFF. CDR3 DNA sequence: TGTGCCAGCAGCTTAGAGCCGAACACTGAAGCTTTCTTT.

J is TRBJ2-2 and V is TRBV7-9; D remains unclear. CDR1 and CDR2 (germline): SEHNR, FQNEAQ (reference sequence). V shed 1 base and J shed 1 base, with 10 bases lying between them. The CDR3 totals 16 residues. CDR3 residues: CASSLVGKGNTGELFF. The CDR3 nucleotides are TGTGCCAGCAGCTTAGTAGGCAAGGGGAACACCGGGGAGCTGTTTTTT.

This chain uses TRBV19 with TRBJ1-2; D is ambiguous. Germline CDR1 and CDR2: LNHDA and SQIVND (reference sequence). The CDR3 loop spans 12 amino acids. V was clipped by 3 bases and J by 5 bases, with 7 bases between them. CDR3 region: CASSMRSYGYTF. CDR3 nucleotide sequence: TGTGCCAGTAGTATGAGGAGTTATGGCTACACCTTC.

J is TRBJ2-2 and V is TRBV6-1; 12 bases are shared with TRBD1. The CDR3 has 14 amino acids. Germline V gene data show CDR1 as MNHNS and CDR2 as SASEGT. The V segment lost 8 bases and the J segment 6 bases; nucleotides outside the gene matches: 4. CDR3 sequence: CASLRDRGPGELFF. CDR3 DNA: TGTGCCAGCCTCCGGGACAGGGGGCCCGGGGAGCTGTTTTTT.

The V gene is TRBV6-6, the J gene TRBJ1-2, with a weak D call TRBD1 (6 bases). Trimming cost V 6 bases and J 0 bases, with 14 bases left between them. The CDR3 is 15 residues long. The V gene's germline CDR1 is MNHNY and CDR2 SVGAGI (reference sequence). CDR3 amino acids: CASSSTWTANYGYTF. The CDR3 DNA reads TGTGCCAGCAGCTCAACTTGGACAGCTAACTATGGCTACACCTTC.

The CDR3 region has the DNA TGTGCCAGCTCCCCGGCGGCATCGGGGAACACTGAAGCTTTCTTT. Its translation is CASSPAASGNTEAFF. V gene TRBV18 combines with J gene TRBJ1-1; D gene ambiguous. Trimming shortened V by 6 bases and J by 1 base, and 15 bases separated the two germline ends. The CDR3 spans 15 residues. CDR1 KGHSH and CDR2 LQKENI come from the germline V gene.

The V gene is TRBV7-2, the J gene TRBJ2-5, with TRBD1 matching 8 bases. The CDR3 consists of 14 residues. Unmatched junction bases numbered 7, after V lost 6 bases and J lost 4 bases. Germline V gene sequence: CDR1 SGHTA, CDR2 FQGNSA. The CDR3 nucleotides are TGTGCCAGCAGTTTCCGGGACAGGTTAGAGACCCAGTACTTC. Translating gives CASSFRDRLETQYF.

The rearrangement links TRBV7-2 to TRBJ2-3, with 8 bases aligning to TRBD2. The CDR3 loop spans 14 amino acids. With 5 bases clipped from V and 4 bases from J, the junction kept 5 bases outside the gene matches. Germline-derived CDR1 and CDR2 are SGHTA and FQGNSA. In DNA, the CDR3 is TGTGCCAGCAGCCGTAGCGGGACACCAGATACGCAGTATTTT. Protein product: CASSRSGTPDTQYF.

The chain recombines TRBV6-4 with TRBJ2-1; 10 bases agree with TRBD1. Unmatched junction bases numbered 8, after V lost 5 bases and J lost 7 bases. In germline, CDR1 is MRHNA, CDR2 SNTAGT. This CDR3 spans 15 amino acids. DNA for the CDR3: TGTGCCAGCAGTATCGGGACAGGGGAGGGGAATGAGCAGTTCTTC. It encodes CASSIGTGEGNEQFF.

The genes are TRBV7-8 and TRBJ2-3, with TRBD2 matching 9 bases. V lost 1 base and J lost 3; bases outside the gene matches: 2. Germline assignment: CDR1 SGHVS and CDR2 FQNEAQ. The CDR3 runs 15 residues. Here the CDR3 DNA reads TGTGCCAGCAGCTTAGAGGGACTAGCTACAGATACGCAGTATTTT. Amino acids: CASSLEGLATDTQYF.

This clone occurred a few times. This chain joins TRBV29-1 and TRBJ1-2, with D hard to call. The CDR3 is 11 amino acids. Trimming pared 7 bases from V and 8 bases from J, leaving 14 bases between. The V gene's germline CDR1 is SQVTM and CDR2 ANQGSEA. Written as DNA, the CDR3 is TGCAGCGCCACTCGGGGAACGGGCTACACCTTC. Amino acids: CSATRGTGYTF.

The chain links TRBV7-9 to TRBJ1-5; D remains ambiguous. V was clipped by 5 bases and J by 3 bases, with 5 bases between them. The CDR3 sequence is 12 residues long. Per germline, CDR1 SEHNR and CDR2 FQNEAQ (reference sequence). As DNA, the CDR3 is TGTGCCAGCAGCCGGGACAATCAGCCCCAGCATTTT. Residues: CASSRDNQPQHF.

This chain's CDR3 is CASSLVASGKVTRAYEQYF. As DNA, the CDR3 is TGTGCCAGCAGCTTAGTGGCTAGCGGCAAGGTCACCCGTGCCTACGAGCAGTACTTC. The chain is built from TRBV7-8 and TRBJ2-7; 7 nucleotides match TRBD2. The ends lost 1 base at V and 2 bases at J; junction bases unmatched: 17. The CDR3 contains 19 residues. Germline V CDR1 and CDR2: SGHVS, FQNEAQ.

The chain joins TRBV7-8 to TRBJ1-2; TRBD1 aligns across 10 bases. Trimming took 5 bases from V and 4 from J; bases not matched to a gene: 13. CDR3 size: 17 residues. CDR1 and CDR2 (germline): SGHVS, FQNEAQ. The CDR3 reads CASSPQLTGGAGYGYTF. CDR3 nucleotides: TGTGCCAGCAGCCCACAACTGACAGGGGGCGCGGGCTATGGCTACACCTTC.

V is TRBV5-6 and J is TRBJ2-3; D is possibly TRBD2 (6 bases). The V end was cut by 2 bases, the J end by 3 bases, with 13 bases between. Germline V gene lookup returns CDR1 SGHDT and CDR2 YYEEEE. The CDR3 totals 15 residues. As DNA, the CDR3 is TGTGCCAGCAGCTTCCGACTAGTGAAGACAGATACGCAGTATTTT. Translating gives CASSFRLVKTDTQYF.

The rearrangement joins TRBV19 to TRBJ1-2; D remains unclear. CDR1 and CDR2 (germline): LNHDA, SQIVND (reference sequence). This CDR3 has 14 residues. V was shortened by 5 bases and J by 4 bases, with 14 bases between the two germline ends. This CDR3 is CASSPTFVGYGYTF. The CDR3 DNA sequence: TGTGCCAGTAGTCCTACCTTCGTGGGCTATGGCTACACCTTC. Full variable domain (remainder filled in from reference TRBV19 and TRBJ1-2): DGGITQSPKYLFRKEGQNVTLSCEQNLNHDAMYWYRQDPGQGLRLIYYSQIVNDFQKGDIAEGYSVSREKKESFPLTVTSAQKNPTAFYLCASSPTFVGYGYTFGSGTRLTVV.

CDR3: CASSSAGAGELFF. The CDR3 nucleotides are TGTGCCAGCAGCTCCGCCGGAGCCGGGGAGCTGTTTTTT. This chain joins TRBV7-3 and TRBJ2-2; no reliable D call. Germline V gives CDR1 SGHTA, CDR2 FQGTGA. Trimming removed 4 bases at V and 6 bases at J, with 9 bases between. The CDR3 contains 13 residues.

The chain recombines TRBV6-1 with TRBJ2-1, with 7 bases that match TRBD1. Trimming cost V 2 bases and J 8 bases; bases outside gene matches: 9. Germline V gene lookup returns CDR1 MNHNS and CDR2 SASEGT. The CDR3 runs 15 residues. The CDR3 is CASSELGRGRDEQFF. DNA of the CDR3: TGTGCCAGCAGTGAATTAGGCAGGGGGAGAGATGAGCAGTTCTTC.

The J gene is TRBJ1-2, the V gene TRBV28; D not certain. V dropped 4 bases and J dropped 5 bases, with 14 bases sitting between them. The germline V gene encodes CDR1 MDHEN and CDR2 SYDVKM. This CDR3 is 14 amino acids long. In DNA, the CDR3 is TGTGCCAGCAGTTCCACTGCTATACTTTATGGCTACACCTTC. This encodes CASSSTAILYGYTF.

The chain links TRBV7-9 to TRBJ2-2, with 7 bases identical to TRBD2. The CDR3 spans 14 residues. J lost 8 bases, V lost 3 bases, and 6 bases had no gene match. Germline V CDR1 and CDR2: SEHNR, FQNEAQ (reference sequence). The CDR3 nucleotides read TGTGCCAGCAGCTTGTCGACACTAGCGGGGGAGCTGTTTTTT. It yields the protein CASSLSTLAGELFF.

The chain has TRBV9 and TRBJ2-7, with TRBD1 matching 9 bases. Germline V gene data show CDR1 as SGDLS and CDR2 as YYNGEE. The CDR3 runs to 16 residues. J was trimmed by 5 bases and V by 3 bases; bases with no gene match: 12. The CDR3 coding sequence is TGTGCCAGCAGCGGTGGGGGGACAGGGCTATCTAACGAGCAGTACTTC. This translates into CASSGGGTGLSNEQYF.

The chain is built from TRBV10-3 and TRBJ2-1, with TRBD2 matching over 8 bases. The CDR3 spans 16 residues. Losses at the gene ends were 1 base for V and 5 bases for J; bases not matched to a gene: 7. Germline lookup yields CDR1 ENHRY and CDR2 SYGVKD. CDR3 loop: CAISEYGTSFNNEQFF. CDR3 coding DNA: TGTGCCATCAGTGAGTATGGGACTAGTTTTAACAATGAGCAGTTCTTC.

This chain joins TRBV19 and TRBJ1-4; 7 bases fit TRBD1. CDR3 length: 15 amino acids. Trimming cost V 5 bases and J 2 bases; bases outside gene matches: 5. Looked up from germline, CDR1 is LNHDA and CDR2 is SQIVND (reference sequence). In nucleotides, the CDR3 is TGTGCCAGTAGTGCTCTGACAGGGACTAATGAAAAACTGTTTTTT. It encodes CASSALTGTNEKLFF.

This chain connects TRBV6-1 to TRBJ1-2; the D is unclear. Trimming shortened V by 2 bases and J by 4 bases, and 14 bases separated the two germline ends. Per the germline V gene, CDR1 is MNHNS and CDR2 is SASEGT. The CDR3 sequence is 15 residues long. The CDR3 loop is CASSEMAEKSYGYTF. The CDR3 DNA reads as TGTGCCAGCAGTGAAATGGCCGAAAAGTCCTATGGCTACACCTTC.

The chain uses TRBV19 and TRBJ1-1, with D maybe TRBD1 (5 bases). V was shortened by 4 bases and J by 0 bases, with 15 bases between the two germline ends. This CDR3 spans 16 amino acids. From germline, CDR1 is LNHDA and CDR2 SQIVND (reference sequence). The DNA of the CDR3 is TGTGCCAGTAGTAGCCTCTGGGGCAGGGTGAACACTGAAGCTTTCTTT. This encodes CASSSLWGRVNTEAFF.

The CDR3 DNA is TGTGCCAGCAGTGAAGACCTATGGACAGGGGGCCCCTCTGGGGCCAACGTCCTGACTTTC. Residues: CASSEDLWTGGPSGANVLTF. V is TRBV6-1 and J is TRBJ2-6, with 11 bases lining up with TRBD1. V lost 1 base to trimming and J lost 0 bases; unmatched junction nucleotides: 8. This CDR3 has 20 amino acids. Germline-derived CDR1 and CDR2 are MNHNS and SASEGT.

This clone was seen once. The chain employs TRBV6-4 and TRBJ2-1; 8 positions agree with TRBD1. This CDR3 is 13 amino acids long. The trim removed 2 bases at V and 12 bases at J, leaving 6 bases unmatched. Germline V CDR1 and CDR2: MRHNA, SNTAGT. The CDR3 is CASSDSWTGRQFF. The CDR3 nucleotides read TGTGCCAGCAGTGACAGTTGGACAGGGCGGCAGTTCTTC.

This clone was recorded a few times. V is TRBV4-1 and J is TRBJ1-1; 7 bases are shared with TRBD1. CDR3 length: 12 residues. V shed 4 bases, J shed 7 bases, and the junction held 3 bases outside the gene matches. Germline lookup yields CDR1 MGHRA and CDR2 YSYEKL. CDR3 region: CASSRQGDEAFF. DNA for the CDR3: TGCGCCAGCAGCCGACAGGGAGATGAAGCTTTCTTT.